The sequence of this T cell receptor (beta chain) was determined in a study of identical twins. From the 5' RACE reads, TCRdb called clonotypes with MiXCR, one entry per CDR3 protein. Of 240,000 or so distinct CDR3 sequences listed, roughly 13% are singletons. Study-level points and caveats: Out-of-frame beta sequences exhibited a weaker degree of excess twin sharing.

V was pared by 2 bases and J by 3 bases, with 5 bases between. CDR1 is KGHSH and CDR2 is LQKENI in the germline V gene. The length of the CDR3 is 12 residues. Concerning this clonotype itself: What it recognizes is unknown.

Another study also made use of these data, one on yellow fever vaccine responses in identical twins.

This receptor was identified in a woman between 18 and 29 years old in good health. The chain uses TRBV18 and TRBJ2-7; D uncertain. Sequenced material: memory (CD45RO+) T cells sorted from blood. The CDR3 sequence is CASSPNDYEQYF. CDR3 bases: TGTGCCAGCTCACCAAATGACTACGAGCAGTACTTC. Supplemented by reference TRBV18 and TRBJ2-7, the full variable domain reads NAGVMQNPRHLVRRRGQEARLRCSPMKGHSHVYWYRQLPEEGLKFMVYLQKENIIDESGMPKERFSAEFPKEGPSILRIQQVVRGDSAAYFCASSPNDYEQYFGPGTRLTVT.